Shown below are 9 T cell receptor beta chains from a single sample sequenced in a study of molecular identifiers for immune sequencing clone quantification. TCRdb independently ran MiXCR on the PCR reads; one entry per CDR3 protein. The data show approximately 670,000 distinct CDR3 sequences, just under 20% seen once. Sequencing was carried out using naive CD8+ T cells from blood, with Jurkat cell RNA spiked in. Documented subset: FACS-sorted CD8+CD4-CCR7+CD45RA+ naive T cells. The origin of the receptors is a human donor in good health. Some libraries in this study had Jurkat cell RNA spiked in.

This chain joins TRBV2 and TRBJ2-2; D gene unclear. The CDR3 sequence is 17 residues long. The germline CDR1 and CDR2 sequences are SNHLY and FYNNEI. V was pared by 0 bases and J by 2 bases, with 13 bases between. The CDR3 DNA sequence: TGTGCCAGCAGTGAAGCGGCCCCACCCACCAACACCGGGGAGCTGTTTTTT. It specifies CASSEAAPPTNTGELFF.

This clonotype was counted only a few times. Written as DNA, the CDR3 is TGTGCCACCAGTGATTTGACTAGCGGGAGTGGGGAGCTGTTTTTT. This gives the protein CATSDLTSGSGELFF. V is TRBV24-1 and J is TRBJ2-2, with 11 positions matching TRBD2. CDR3 length: 15 residues. The germline CDR1 and CDR2 sequences are KGHDR and SFDVKD. V lost 0 bases to trimming and J lost 8 bases; unmatched junction nucleotides: 1.

With respect to this clonotype: This may be a read error, as it is one base from a much larger clone. The chain links TRBV4-1 to TRBJ2-3, with unresolved D. V shed 1 base and J shed 5 bases, with 13 bases lying between them. Germline V CDR1 and CDR2: MGHRA, YSYEKL. The CDR3 totals 15 residues. DNA of the CDR3: TGCGCCAGCAGCCAAGTTTATTATTCACGAGATACGCAGTATTTT. Protein: CASSQVYYSRDTQYF.

This clonotype was recorded many times. The chain uses TRBV28 and TRBJ2-3, with a tentative D call TRBD2 (5 bases). CDR3 size: 16 residues. Per the germline V gene, CDR1 is MDHEN and CDR2 is SYDVKM. V dropped 6 bases and J dropped 0 bases, with 16 bases sitting between them. DNA of the CDR3: TGTGCCAGCAGGTTCCCAACTACTAGAAGCACAGATACGCAGTATTTT. Protein product: CASRFPTTRSTDTQYF. Drawing the rest from reference TRBV28 and TRBJ2-3, the complete variable domain is DVKVTQSSRYLVKRTGEKVFLECVQDMDHENMFWYRQDPGLGLRLIYFSYDVKMKEKGDIPEGYSVSREKKERFSLILESASTNQTSMYLCASRFPTTRSTDTQYFGPGTRLTVL.

In its sample, this clonotype was seen many times. This rearrangement joins TRBV27 to TRBJ2-1; no clear D. Per germline, CDR1 MNHEY and CDR2 SMNVEV (reference sequence). There are 13 residues in the CDR3. V was clipped by 0 bases and J by 4 bases, with 4 bases between them. CDR3 region: CASSLSEYNEQFF. In nucleotides, the CDR3 is TGTGCCAGCAGTTTATCGGAGTACAATGAGCAGTTCTTC.

Concerning this clonotype itself: Given a much more abundant clone one base away, this may be a read error. The chain carries TRBV7-9 and TRBJ2-7, with 7 bases matching TRBD1. The CDR3 sequence is 15 residues long. V was pared by 8 bases and J by 6 bases, with 16 bases of the junction left unmatched. Per the germline V gene, CDR1 is SEHNR and CDR2 is FQNEAQ (reference sequence). The CDR3 nucleotides read TGTGCCAGCGGTTCTACCGACAGGGCATTTGGCGAGCAGTACTTC. Translated: CASGSTDRAFGEQYF.

This clonotype was seen repeatedly, ten times or more. This chain uses TRBV15 with TRBJ1-3, with no clear D. Germline CDR1 LNHNV, CDR2 YYDKDF (reference sequence). The V and J ends lost 1 base and 0 bases respectively, with 7 bases between them. The CDR3 has 15 amino acids. The CDR3 loop reads CATSRVSDSGNTIYF. The CDR3 DNA reads as TGTGCCACCAGCAGAGTGAGCGACTCTGGAAACACCATATATTTT.

This clonotype was counted at least ten times. This rearrangement joins TRBV12-3 or TRBV12-4 to TRBJ2-2; D unresolved. The CDR3 spans 17 residues. Trimming shortened V by 2 bases and J by 0 bases, and 13 bases separated the two germline ends. CDR3 bases: TGTGCCAGCAGTTTAATTCCCAGAACAACGAACACCGGGGAGCTGTTTTTT. Translation: CASSLIPRTTNTGELFF.

V usage is TRBV7-9 and J usage is TRBJ1-3, with 8 bases lining up with TRBD1. V shed 8 bases and J 0 bases; nucleotides not matched to a gene: 6. The germline V gene encodes CDR1 SEHNR and CDR2 FQNEAQ (reference sequence). The CDR3 length is 15 residues. The CDR3 DNA sequence: TGTGCCAGCGGCGGACAGGGCTACTCTGGAAACACCATATATTTT. Translated: CASGGQGYSGNTIYF.